This record looks at one T cell receptor (beta chain) sequence and its context. Original methodology: Reference gene primer amplification yielded estimated nucleated cell counts. Sequencing was performed with immunoSEQ multiplex PCR; in TCRdb, only in-frame clones are kept and a portion is missing. V and J calls and clone size are those listed in that table; D and trimming were worked out from the DNA. Of fewer than 50,000 clones in the sample, about 90% were seen once. This entry belongs to a study of blood T cell repertoires in COVID-19. Overall study: The analysed material was cDNA or gDNA that came from T cells, B-cell-depleted T cells, or PBMCs.

The length of the CDR3 is 13 residues. V dropped 2 bases and J dropped 3 bases, with 8 bases sitting between them. The V gene's germline CDR1 is MNHEY and CDR2 SVGAGI. The sequencing input was peripheral blood. This sequence was found in a man in his sixties with active or convalescent COVID-19. The rearrangement joins TRBV6-5 to TRBJ2-7, with D unclear. CDR3 sequence (DNA): TGTGCCAGCAGTTACGCGGAACACTACGAGCAGTACTTC. Amino acids: CASSYAEHYEQYF.